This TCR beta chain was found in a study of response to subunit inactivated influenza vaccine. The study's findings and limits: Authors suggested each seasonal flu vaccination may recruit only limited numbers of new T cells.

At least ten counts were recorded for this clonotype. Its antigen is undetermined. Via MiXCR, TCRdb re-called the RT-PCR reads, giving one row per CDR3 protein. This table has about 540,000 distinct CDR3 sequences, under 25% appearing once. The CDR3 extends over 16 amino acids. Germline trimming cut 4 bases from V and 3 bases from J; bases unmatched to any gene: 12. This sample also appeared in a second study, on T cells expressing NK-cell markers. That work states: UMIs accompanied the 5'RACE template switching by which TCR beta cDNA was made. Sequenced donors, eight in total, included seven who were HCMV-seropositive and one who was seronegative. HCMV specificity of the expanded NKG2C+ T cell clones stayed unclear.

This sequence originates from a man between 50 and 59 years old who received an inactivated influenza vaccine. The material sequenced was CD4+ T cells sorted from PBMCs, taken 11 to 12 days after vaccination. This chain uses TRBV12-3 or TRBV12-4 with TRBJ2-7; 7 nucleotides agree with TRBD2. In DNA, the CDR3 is TGTGCCAGCAGTTCCCAAGGGGCCCAGCGGGGCTACGAGCAGTACTTC. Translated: CASSSQGAQRGYEQYF.